This TCR beta chain was observed in a study of blood T cell repertoires in COVID-19 (dated by TCRdb to 2018 to 2020). Regarding the research as a whole: Samples from collaborators originated in the United States, Italy and Spain and spanned both the acute and convalescent phases of COVID-19. The material from the prospective study consisted of cDNA or gDNA derived from T cells, B-cell-depleted T cells, or PBMCs. Deeply sampled blood TCRbeta repertoires from subjects exposed to, actively infected with, or recovered from COVID-19 were included in the dataset. The repertoires were released in a freely available public database intended as a resource for research on the immune response to SARS-CoV-2. Samples were obtained from the ongoing ImmuneRACE study (first 160 participants) and from 1,200 or so subjects provided by 6 global collaborators. The sample metadata nearly always contained a de-identified subject ID, COVID-19 status, age in years and sex. Where HLA class I and class II types were available, the types were taken from metadata supplied by the sample provider, not from assay-based typing.

Collaborating institutions collected whole blood in K2EDTA tubes following their own protocols. Collaborator samples were shipped for TCRbeta analysis as frozen whole blood, isolated PBMCs, or DNA extracted from either sample type. From its cysteine to its phenylalanine, the CDR3 spans 16 amino acids. The kept DNA is CDR3 alone, 48 bases in frame from the first base. CDR1 and CDR2, looked up from the germline V gene, are MNHEY and SVGAGI. Cut back by 2 bases and 6 bases, the V and J ends lie 14 bases apart. TCRbeta CDR3 regions were amplified from genomic DNA using the immunoSEQ Assay, a bias-controlled multiplex PCR. The authors processed their data as follows. Nucleated cell counts per sample were estimated from amplification of reference gene primers within the assay. To quantify the absolute abundance of each unique TCRbeta CDR3 rearrangement, sequence reads were collapsed and filtered. For each sample, productive Simpson clonality was calculated by taking the square root of Simpson's diversity index across productive rearrangements. TCRdb stores this immuneACCESS table with in-frame sequences only. Part of the clones is absent; in the studies checked, under half of the shortfall reflects unresolved V genes, and no reason is known for the rest. Clone size and V and J calls were adopted from that table, with D and trimming inferred from the DNA. This sample has 140,000 or so clones in its table, and roughly 80% of those were observed once. Roughly 3% of the sample is held by the ten biggest clonotypes.

Beyond this particular receptor, the publication reports: How much clinical and demographic metadata was included differed by source and by participant, and the metadata was provided uncurated.

Turning to this clone: Its cognate antigen has yet to be identified. Within one base of it there is no much larger clone, and no base qualities were kept.

This sequence uses TRBV6-5 and TRBJ1-6; a tentative D call is TRBD1 (5 bases match). The receptor comes from a woman older than 75 with acute or convalescent COVID-19. Source material: peripheral blood. The base sequence is TGTGCCAGCAGTTACCTACGGAGGGGCTTTAATTCACCCCTCCACTTT. Its protein reads: CASSYLRRGFNSPLHF.